The entry below gives a single TCR beta chain sequence along with its context. What it recognizes is unknown. This was the immunoSEQ version 4 assay in survey mode. Only in-frame clones appear in the TCRdb table, and some are missing; sequencing was by immunoSEQ multiplex PCR. The sample consists of 35,000 to 50,000 clones, roughly nine tenths of them appearing once. This entry belongs to a study of persistence of HIV-infected CD4 T cells. Points from the study as a whole: CMV- and Gag-responding cells had lower TCRbeta richness than CD3/CD28-responding cells. Antigen-responding cells were enriched for degenerate expanded CDR3beta sequences. TCR oligoclonality correlated with proviral oligoclonality in the same sorted populations. The rare CMV-responding cells with HIV-1 proviruses were not separately TCR-sequenced.

Germline V gene sequence: CDR1 MNHEY, CDR2 SVGAGI. Trimming stripped 7 bases from V and 0 bases from J, with 11 bases between. The CDR3 is 14 amino acids. Anti-CD3/anti-CD28 beads served as a nonspecific positive control stimulus. Sorting selected CD4+ T cells upregulating both CD40 ligand and CD69. The sequence derives from an adult man with HIV who was CMV-seropositive. The source material was CD4+ T cells sorted from PBMCs after roughly 20-hour stimulation, sampled from a patient who received antiretroviral therapy. The chain is built from TRBV6-5 and TRBJ2-3; the D is unclear. The CDR3 DNA reads as TGTGCCAGCAATCGACACCCTAGCACAGATACGCAGTATTTT. Protein: CASNRHPSTDTQYF.